This T cell receptor (beta chain) originates from a study of blood T cell repertoires in COVID-19. V lost 4 bases and J 0 bases, leaving 11 bases between the germline ends. Germline CDR1 reads SGHKS; CDR2 reads YYEKEE (reference sequence). The CDR3 length is 15 residues. The method was immunoSEQ multiplex PCR; TCRdb's version includes in-frame clones alone and lacks a portion of them. The sample consists of under 30,000 clones, approximately 80% of them appearing once. V and J are TRBV5-5 and TRBJ2-1; weak D call: TRBD1 (6 bases). Sequencing used peripheral blood. This TCR derives from a woman in her 70s with acute or convalescent COVID-19. The CDR3, as DNA: TGTGCCAGCAGCCCGGACAGTTTCTCCTACAATGAGCAGTTCTTC. Its protein product is CASSPDSFSYNEQFF.